In its sample, the clone carrying this TCR beta chain was seen a few times. The antigen remains unidentified. Looked up from germline, CDR1 is SGHVS and CDR2 is FNYEAQ. Trimming cost V 4 bases and J 1 base; bases outside gene matches: 6. The CDR3 sequence is 16 residues long. TCR alpha and TCR beta cDNA libraries carrying sample barcodes and UMIs were produced by 5'RACE using constant-segment primers. TCRdb itself ran the 5' RACE reads through MiXCR, one entry per CDR3 protein. The repertoire holds approximately 300,000 distinct CDR3 sequences, approximately 19% seen once, with 20% to 25% in the top ten. These data belong to a study of T-cell memory formation after mild COVID-19. Study results and limitations: CD4+ contracting clones were mainly CM and EM; CD8+ ones, EMRA.

The sample was PBMCs or a T cell subset sorted from them (not recorded which). The sequence derives from a man between 18 and 35 years old who had mild COVID-19 (a few samples of this study predate the infection). Cell type and time point are not known. The rearrangement uses TRBV7-6 and TRBJ2-2; 7 positions match TRBD1. CDR3 in DNA: TGTGCCAGCAGCTGGTCCGGGACAGAGAACACCGGGGAGCTGTTTTTT. As protein: CASSWSGTENTGELFF. Filled out from reference TRBV7-6 and TRBJ2-2, the complete variable domain reads GAGVSQSPRYKVTKRGQDVALRCDPISGHVSLYWYRQALGQGPEFLTYFNYEAQQDKSGLPNDRFSAERPEGSISTLTIQRTEQRDSAMYRCASSWSGTENTGELFFGEGSRLTVL.